This T cell receptor beta chain was identified in a study of T cell clonotyping in hematopoietic cell transplantation. In this sample, this clone turned up a few times. The CDR3 runs to 16 residues. The V and J ends lost 0 bases and 6 bases, in that order; junction bases with no gene match: 5. Per the germline V gene, CDR1 is SGHRS and CDR2 is YFSETQ. Assay used: immunoSEQ multiplex PCR; TCRdb lists only in-frame clones, some missing. Among roughly 2,800 clones listed, 65% to 80% were seen once. The chain recombines TRBV5-1 with TRBJ2-2, with TRBD2 identical over 10 bases. The clonotype was recovered from a male patient over 55 who had an allogeneic stem cell transplant, so T cells may come from the graft donor. Some clones in this sample may be carry-over from other donors' samples. Sequenced material: peripheral blood mononuclear cells, taken 180 days after allogeneic stem cell transplant. The CDR3 sequence: CASSLDTSGISGELFF. The CDR3 DNA reads TGCGCCAGCAGCTTGGATACTAGCGGGATATCCGGGGAGCTGTTTTTT.